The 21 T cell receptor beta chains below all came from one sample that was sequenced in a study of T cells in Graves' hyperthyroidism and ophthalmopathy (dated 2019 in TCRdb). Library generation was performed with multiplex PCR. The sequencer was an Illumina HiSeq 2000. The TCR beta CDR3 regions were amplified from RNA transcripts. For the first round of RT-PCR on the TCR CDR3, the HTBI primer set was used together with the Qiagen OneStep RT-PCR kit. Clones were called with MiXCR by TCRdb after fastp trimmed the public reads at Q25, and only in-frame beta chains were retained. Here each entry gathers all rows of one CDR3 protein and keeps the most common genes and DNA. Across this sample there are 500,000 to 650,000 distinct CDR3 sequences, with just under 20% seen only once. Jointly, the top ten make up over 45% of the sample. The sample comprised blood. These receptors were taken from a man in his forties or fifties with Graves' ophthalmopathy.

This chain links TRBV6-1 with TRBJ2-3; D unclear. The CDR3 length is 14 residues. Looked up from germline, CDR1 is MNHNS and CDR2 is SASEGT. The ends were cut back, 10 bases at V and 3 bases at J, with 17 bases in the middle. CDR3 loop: CAIRSAVDTDTQYF. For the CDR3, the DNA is TGTGCCATCAGGTCAGCAGTCGATACAGATACGCAGTATTTT.

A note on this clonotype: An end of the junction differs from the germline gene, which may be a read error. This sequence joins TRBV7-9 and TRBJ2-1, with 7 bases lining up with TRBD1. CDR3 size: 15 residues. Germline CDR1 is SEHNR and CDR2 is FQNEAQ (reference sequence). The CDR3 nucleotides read TGTGCCAGCAGCTTAGGGACAGGATCCTACAATGGGCAGTTCTTC. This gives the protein CASSLGTGSYNGQFF.

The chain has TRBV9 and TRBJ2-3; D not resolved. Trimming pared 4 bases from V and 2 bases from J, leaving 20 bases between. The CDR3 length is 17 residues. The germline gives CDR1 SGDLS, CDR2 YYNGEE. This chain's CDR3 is CASSLPSSGTVTDTQYF. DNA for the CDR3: TGTGCCAGCAGCCTCCCAAGCTCTGGCACAGTCACAGATACGCAGTATTTT.

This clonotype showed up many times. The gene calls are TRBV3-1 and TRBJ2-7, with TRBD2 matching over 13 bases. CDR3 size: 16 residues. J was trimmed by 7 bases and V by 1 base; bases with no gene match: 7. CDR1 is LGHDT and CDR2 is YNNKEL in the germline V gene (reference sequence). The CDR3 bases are TGTGCCAGCAGCCAAGCCCCGGGACTAGCGGGGCGGGAGCAGTACTTC. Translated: CASSQAPGLAGREQYF.

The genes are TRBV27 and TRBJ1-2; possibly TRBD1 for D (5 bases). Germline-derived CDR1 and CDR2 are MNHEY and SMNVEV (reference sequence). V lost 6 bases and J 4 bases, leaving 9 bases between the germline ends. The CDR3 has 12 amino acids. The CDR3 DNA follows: TGTGCCAGCAGGGGGCTGGCCTATGGCTACACCTTC. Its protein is CASRGLAYGYTF.

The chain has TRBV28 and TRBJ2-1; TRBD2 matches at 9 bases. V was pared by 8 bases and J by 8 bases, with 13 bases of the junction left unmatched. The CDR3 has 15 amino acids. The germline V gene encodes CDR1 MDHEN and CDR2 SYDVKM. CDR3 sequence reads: CASLSSSGRGHEQFF. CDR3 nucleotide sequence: TGTGCCAGCCTTAGTAGTAGCGGGAGAGGGCATGAGCAGTTCTTC.

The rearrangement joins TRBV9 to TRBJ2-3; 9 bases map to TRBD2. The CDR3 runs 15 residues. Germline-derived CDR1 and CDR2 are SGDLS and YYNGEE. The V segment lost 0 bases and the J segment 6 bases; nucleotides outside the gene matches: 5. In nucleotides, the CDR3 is TGTGCCAGCAGCGTAGATGCGGGGGGGCGGGATACGCAGTATTTT. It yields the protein CASSVDAGGRDTQYF. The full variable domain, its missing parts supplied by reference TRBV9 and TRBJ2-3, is DSGVTQTPKHLITATGQRVTLRCSPRSGDLSVYWYQQSLDQGLQFLIQYYNGEERAKGNILERFSAQQFPDLHSELNLSSLELGDSALYFCASSVDAGGRDTQYFGPGTRLTVL.

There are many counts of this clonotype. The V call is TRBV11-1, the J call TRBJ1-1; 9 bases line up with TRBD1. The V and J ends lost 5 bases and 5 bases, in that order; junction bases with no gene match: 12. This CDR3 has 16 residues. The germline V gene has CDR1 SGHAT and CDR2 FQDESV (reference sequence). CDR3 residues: CASSMGQGIRRTEAFF. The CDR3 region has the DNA TGTGCCAGCAGCATGGGACAGGGCATCAGGCGGACTGAAGCTTTCTTT.

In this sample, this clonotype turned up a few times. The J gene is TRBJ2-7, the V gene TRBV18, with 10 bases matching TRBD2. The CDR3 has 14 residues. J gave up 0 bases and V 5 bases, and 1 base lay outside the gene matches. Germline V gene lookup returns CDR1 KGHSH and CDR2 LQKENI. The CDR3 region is CASSTSGTSYEQYF. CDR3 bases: TGTGCCAGCTCAACTAGCGGGACCTCCTACGAGCAGTACTTC.

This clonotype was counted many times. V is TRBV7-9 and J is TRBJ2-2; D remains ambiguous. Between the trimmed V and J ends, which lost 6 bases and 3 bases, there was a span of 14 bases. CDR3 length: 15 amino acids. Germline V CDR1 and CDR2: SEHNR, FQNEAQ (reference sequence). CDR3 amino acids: CASSLTSGDTGELFF. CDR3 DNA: TGTGCCAGCAGTTTAACATCCGGAGACACCGGGGAGCTGTTTTTT.

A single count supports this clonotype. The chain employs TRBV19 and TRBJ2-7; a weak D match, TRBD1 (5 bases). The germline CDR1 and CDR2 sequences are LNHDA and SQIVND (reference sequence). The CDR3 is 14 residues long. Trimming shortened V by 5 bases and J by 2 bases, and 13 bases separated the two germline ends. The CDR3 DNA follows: TGTGCCAGTAGTCCCCGGACACGAACCTACGAGCAGTACTTC. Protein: CASSPRTRTYEQYF.

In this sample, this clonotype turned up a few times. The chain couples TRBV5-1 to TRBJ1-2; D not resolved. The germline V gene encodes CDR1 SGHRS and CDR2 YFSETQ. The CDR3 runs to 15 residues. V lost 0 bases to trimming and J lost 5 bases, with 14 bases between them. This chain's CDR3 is CASSLAATGGYGYTF. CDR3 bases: TGCGCCAGCAGCTTGGCCGCCACCGGCGGGTATGGCTACACCTTC.

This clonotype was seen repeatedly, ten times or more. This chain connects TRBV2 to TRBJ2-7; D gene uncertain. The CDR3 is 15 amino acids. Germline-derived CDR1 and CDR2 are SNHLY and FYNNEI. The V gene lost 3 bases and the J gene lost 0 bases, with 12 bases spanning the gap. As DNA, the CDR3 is TGTGCCAGCAGTGAGGCTCCTCTAAGCTCCTACGAGCAGTACTTC. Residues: CASSEAPLSSYEQYF.

CDR3 nucleotide sequence: TGTGCCAGCAGTTTGGGGGAAGGGAACCCATTAGGCTACACCTTC. Its translation: CASSLGEGNPLGYTF. This chain joins TRBV27 and TRBJ1-2; D might be TRBD1 (5 bases). CDR3 length equals 15 residues. Deletions cut 3 bases from V and 8 bases from J, with 19 bases between. CDR1 is MNHEY and CDR2 is SMNVEV in the germline V gene (reference sequence).

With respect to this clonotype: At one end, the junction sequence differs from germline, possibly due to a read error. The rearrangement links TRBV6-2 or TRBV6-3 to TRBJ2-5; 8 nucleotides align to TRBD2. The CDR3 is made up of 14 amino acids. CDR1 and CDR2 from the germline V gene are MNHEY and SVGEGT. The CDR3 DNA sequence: TGTGTCAGCAGTTACGGGGGGGTCCAAGAGACCCAGTACTTC. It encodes CVSSYGGVQETQYF.

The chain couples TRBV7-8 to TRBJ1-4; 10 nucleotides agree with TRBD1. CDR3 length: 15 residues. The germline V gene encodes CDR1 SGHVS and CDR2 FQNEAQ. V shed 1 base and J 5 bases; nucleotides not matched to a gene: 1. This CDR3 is CASSLVGQGNEKLFF. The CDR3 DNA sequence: TGTGCCAGCAGCTTAGTGGGACAGGGGAATGAAAAACTGTTTTTT.

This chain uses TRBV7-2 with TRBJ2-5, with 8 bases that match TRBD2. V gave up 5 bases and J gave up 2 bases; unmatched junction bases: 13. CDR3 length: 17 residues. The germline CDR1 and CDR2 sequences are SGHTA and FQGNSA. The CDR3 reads CASSQDPGGLLQETQYF. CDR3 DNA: TGTGCCAGCAGCCAAGATCCGGGGGGGCTCCTTCAAGAGACCCAGTACTTC.

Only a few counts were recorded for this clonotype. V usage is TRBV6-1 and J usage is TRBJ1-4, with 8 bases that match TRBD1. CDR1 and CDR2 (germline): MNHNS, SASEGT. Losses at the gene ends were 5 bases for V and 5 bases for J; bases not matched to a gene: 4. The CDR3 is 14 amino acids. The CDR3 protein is CASSYGQGNEKLFF. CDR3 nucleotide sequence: TGTGCCAGCAGTTATGGACAGGGAAATGAAAAACTGTTTTTT.

CDR3 in amino acids: CASKMGIESNQPQHF. CDR3 nucleotides: TGTGCCAGTAAAATGGGGATCGAGTCCAATCAGCCCCAGCATTTT. The chain employs TRBV19 and TRBJ1-5; D gene ambiguous. V was pared by 7 bases and J by 3 bases, with 16 bases between. The CDR3 is 15 amino acids. The germline gives CDR1 LNHDA, CDR2 SQIVND (reference sequence).

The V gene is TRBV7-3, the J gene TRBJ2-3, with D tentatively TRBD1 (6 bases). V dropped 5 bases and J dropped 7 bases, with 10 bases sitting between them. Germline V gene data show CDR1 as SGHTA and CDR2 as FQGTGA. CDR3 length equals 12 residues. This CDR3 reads CASSATGYTQYF. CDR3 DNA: TGTGCCAGCAGCGCGACAGGTTATACGCAGTATTTT.

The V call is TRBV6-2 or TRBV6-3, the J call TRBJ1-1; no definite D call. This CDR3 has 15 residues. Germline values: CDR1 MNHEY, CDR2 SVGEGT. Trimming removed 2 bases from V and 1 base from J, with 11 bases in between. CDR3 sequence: CASSYQTPENTEAFF. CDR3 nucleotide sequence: TGTGCCAGCAGTTACCAGACGCCGGAGAACACTGAAGCTTTCTTT.